This TCR beta chain was captured in a study of CD4 T cells in relation to SARS-CoV-2 and coronaviruses (dated by TCRdb to about 2021). Context from the whole study: In the ViraFEST assay, PBMCs were grown with antigen for about eleven days, and TCR beta CDR3s were then sequenced to identify antigen-specific clonal expansions. The negative reference condition was either a culture with an HIV-1 Nef peptide pool or a culture with no peptide. Shared crossreactive spike epitopes were mapped to their HLA restriction using patient-derived lymphoblastoid cell lines. At the level of individual TCR clonotypes, the study measured memory CD4+ T cell crossreactivity between SARS-CoV-2 spike protein and common cold coronavirus spike proteins. The Adaptive Biotechnologies TCR-sequencing kit was used to sequence samples from a few pre-COVID donors and the naive versus memory experiments, whereas other data were Illumina-based. A different TCR-beta assay, based on Illumina, was used to sequence expansion assays from other donors in the study.

CD4+ T cells from unexposed donors were collected before the COVID-19 pandemic (2011-2018). The EasySep CD4+ T cell isolation kit was used to isolate CD4+ T cells once the cultures had run for under 11 days. As cell numbers permitted, CD4+ T cells from unexposed donors were tested for reactivity to SARS-CoV-2 S and N and to four common cold coronavirus spike pools. Approximately 2.1 million PBMCs per well were cultured in IMDM with roughly 5.5% human AB serum and 8.5 to 10 IU/ml IL-2. Half of the culture medium was replaced with fresh IL-2-containing medium on days 3 and 7. Each peptide culture condition was generally run in triplicate replicate wells. Leukapheresis product for the unexposed donors was purchased commercially. PBMCs were isolated from leukapheresis product or whole blood by Ficoll-Paque PLUS gradient centrifugation. The PBMCs went either fresh into the expansion assay or into cryopreservation at -140 degrees C. The QIAamp Micro DNA Kit was used to extract genomic DNA from the CD4+ T cells.

As to this clone: Its specific antigen is unknown. No base quality information exists; no much larger clone differs at one position.

Including the terminal cysteine and phenylalanine, the CDR3 comprises 15 residues. The sequence is cut down to CDR3 DNA, 45 bases in frame from base 1. The CDR1 and CDR2 encoded by the germline V gene are SGHVS and FQNEAQ. V loses 10 bases, J loses 5 bases, and the germline ends lie 18 bases apart. Study-wide conclusions, independent of this receptor: Roughly 64% of donors had memory CD4+ clonotypes that crossrecognized SARS-CoV-2 and at least one common cold coronavirus spike. Significantly weaker SARS-CoV-2-driven expansion was shown by crossreactive clones than by monoreactive clones, consistent with antigenic imprinting. Since the crossreactivity analysis centred on spike protein, crossreactivity against other viral proteins was not assessed. Small numbers of patients and of tested TCRs limited the study. No donor contributed both pre-pandemic and post-infection samples, which limited tracing the source of pre-existing responses.

The library was made by the immunoSEQ multiplex PCR assay. Per the original workflow: During preprocessing, nonproductive sequences were discarded, as were any CDR3s that did not begin with C, did not end with F or W, or were shorter than 7 amino acids. The MANAFEST web app was used to call antigen-specific clonotypes on the basis of expansion compared with the reference and with other culture wells. A clone counted as positive if significantly expanded in 2 of 3 replicate wells versus the reference culture at FDR below 0.05. Positive clones also required significant expansion versus all other tandem wells and an odds ratio above 5. CDR3 homology was measured as pairwise Levenshtein distance, computed with the stringdist R package after trimming three terminal residues from each end. TCRdb carries this immuneACCESS record with in-frame sequences only. Its versions omit some clonotypes, under half of them owing to an unresolved V gene in the studies checked, with the rest unexplained. V and J calls and clone size are as listed in that table; D and trimming were resolved from the DNA. The sample contains tens of thousands of clones, under 80% of them found a single time. The ten largest clonotypes hold 9.5% to 15% of the sample.

This receptor was taken from a human donor in good health. Sequenced: CD4+ T cells from PBMCs, cultured in vitro. The rearranged chain carries TRBV7-8 and TRBJ1-6; TRBD1 could be the D gene, as 6 bases match. The CDR3 in this case is CATASGQGHNSPLHF. The nucleotide sequence reads TGTGCCACCGCCTCCGGCCAGGGGCATAATTCACCCCTCCACTTT.